The 15 T cell receptor beta chains reported below all come from one sample, sequenced in a study of blood T cells in healthy people across ages. Alongside a J-beta primer mix, a sample-barcoded 5' primer served in a second PCR lasting roughly 7 to 11 cycles. TCRdb passed the 5' RACE reads through MiXCR, listing each CDR3 protein once. This table has about 1,400,000 distinct CDR3 sequences, approximately 59% appearing once. The specimen was blood. Every receptor here comes from a man aged 18 to 35 in good health.

This clonotype was found once. The V and J genes are TRBV4-1 and TRBJ2-5; D is unresolved. The J call may not be correct, given that the DNA end is closer to TRBJ2-7. From germline, CDR1 is MGHRA and CDR2 YSYEKL. The CDR3 consists of 14 residues. The CDR3 region has the DNA TGCGCCAGCAGCCAAGGCTTAACGGACTACGAGCAGTACTTC. Protein sequence: CASSQGLTDYEQYF.

The rearrangement joins TRBV5-1 to TRBJ2-3; D might be TRBD2 (6 bases). Germline-derived CDR1 and CDR2 are SGHRS and YFSETQ. V was shortened by 3 bases and J by 6 bases, with 8 bases between the two germline ends. CDR3 length: 12 residues. The chain's CDR3 is CASSWGDDTQYF. As DNA, the CDR3 is TGCGCCAGCAGCTGGGGGGACGATACGCAGTATTTT.

The gene calls are TRBV4-1 and TRBJ1-4; TRBD1 matches 10 bases. The trim removed 3 bases at V and 6 bases at J, leaving 4 bases unmatched. The CDR3 sequence is 15 residues long. The germline CDR1 and CDR2 sequences are MGHRA and YSYEKL. This CDR3 is CASSQQTGGHEKLFF. The CDR3 DNA reads TGCGCCAGCAGCCAGCAGACAGGGGGCCATGAAAAACTGTTTTTT.

The chain has TRBV14 and TRBJ1-4, with TRBD1 identical over 7 bases. This CDR3 spans 14 amino acids. V lost 4 bases to trimming and J lost 3 bases; unmatched junction nucleotides: 2. The germline V gene has CDR1 SGHDN and CDR2 FVKESK. The CDR3 DNA is TGTGCCAGCAGCCGGACAGGCCCTAATGAAAAACTGTTTTTT. Residues: CASSRTGPNEKLFF.

This chain joins TRBV2 and TRBJ2-7, with unresolved D. The last part of the DNA fits TRBJ2-5 better; the J call may be wrong. This CDR3 comprises 13 residues. Germline-derived CDR1 and CDR2 are SNHLY and FYNNEI. CDR3 bases: TGTGCCAGCATTCGGTCTAGGCGGGAGACCCAGTACTTC. Its protein is CASIRSRRETQYF.

The table lists this clonotype with a few counts. The gene calls are TRBV20-1 and TRBJ2-3, with D maybe TRBD2 (6 bases). Trimming cost V 6 bases and J 7 bases, with 23 bases left between them. The CDR3 has 15 amino acids. Germline V gives CDR1 DFQATT, CDR2 SNEGSKA (reference sequence). The chain's CDR3 is CSAILAGGVENTQYF. CDR3 DNA sequence: TGCAGTGCCATCCTCGCGGGCGGGGTCGAGAATACGCAGTATTTT.

The gene calls are TRBV9 and TRBJ2-7; D is uncertain. Between the trimmed V and J ends, which lost 7 bases and 3 bases, there was a span of 11 bases. The germline V gene encodes CDR1 SGDLS and CDR2 YYNGEE. This CDR3 spans 12 amino acids. CDR3 sequence (DNA): TGTGCCAGCGGGGATACTTACTACGAGCAGTACTTC. It yields the protein CASGDTYYEQYF.

The V call is TRBV25-1, the J call TRBJ1-1; 8 bases are shared with TRBD1. This CDR3 contains 14 residues. The V segment lost 6 bases and the J segment 5 bases; nucleotides outside the gene matches: 8. Germline loops: CDR1 MGHDK, CDR2 SYGVNS. CDR3 DNA: TGTGCCAGCAGCTTACAGGGGGAACGGACTGAAGCTTTCTTT. The encoded protein is CASSLQGERTEAFF.

This chain links TRBV6-1 with TRBJ2-3, with a tentative D call TRBD2 (5 bases). The CDR3 contains 18 residues. The V gene's germline CDR1 is MNHNS and CDR2 SASEGT. V was shortened by 4 bases and J by 6 bases, with 26 bases between the two germline ends. CDR3 amino acids: CASSVWPQTDARRDTQYF. The CDR3 bases are TGTGCCAGCAGTGTTTGGCCACAGACGGATGCAAGGAGGGATACGCAGTATTTT.

The V and J genes are TRBV7-2 and TRBJ1-5, with 7 bases aligning to TRBD1. The CDR3 is made up of 14 amino acids. The germline V gene has CDR1 SGHTA and CDR2 FQGNSA. The trim removed 3 bases at V and 9 bases at J, leaving 8 bases unmatched. The CDR3 protein is CASSFDRVSGPQHF. The CDR3 nucleotides read TGTGCCAGCAGCTTCGACAGGGTTTCCGGGCCCCAGCATTTT.

The chain uses TRBV28 and TRBJ2-3; D is unclear. The CDR3 covers 14 residues. V was trimmed by 5 bases and J by 6 bases, leaving 15 bases between them. Germline CDR1 is MDHEN and CDR2 is SYDVKM. The CDR3 bases are TGTGCCAGCAGTCCACGGGCCTTGGGGGATACGCAGTATTTT. Amino acids: CASSPRALGDTQYF.

V and J are TRBV6-5 and TRBJ1-1; TRBD1 might be the D (5 bases). The CDR3 totals 14 residues. Trimming took 6 bases from V and 1 from J, leaving 12 bases between them. Germline CDR1 MNHEY, CDR2 SVGAGI. CDR3 nucleotide sequence: TGTGCCAGCAGCCTCGGACACAAGAACACTGAAGCTTTCTTT. Protein: CASSLGHKNTEAFF.

This clonotype was counted a few times. Here the CDR3 reads CSVVEGREITGEQYF. In nucleotides, the CDR3 is TGCAGCGTGGTGGAGGGGCGGGAGATTACGGGCGAGCAGTACTTC. V usage is TRBV29-1 and J usage is TRBJ2-5; 7 bases line up with TRBD2. The DNA end is a closer match to TRBJ2-7, so the J assignment may be wrong. Germline CDR1 is SQVTM and CDR2 is ANQGSEA. The CDR3 has 15 residues.

J is TRBJ1-4 and V is TRBV25-1, with D unclear. Trimming removed 6 bases at V and 4 bases at J, with 9 bases between. The germline V gene encodes CDR1 MGHDK and CDR2 SYGVNS. The CDR3 is 13 amino acids. The CDR3 bases are TGTGCCAGCAGACATATGAATAATGAAAAACTGTTTTTT. This encodes CASRHMNNEKLFF. Full variable domain (remainder filled in from reference TRBV25-1 and TRBJ1-4): EADIYQTPRYLVIGTGKKITLECSQTMGHDKMYWYQQDPGMELHLIHYSYGVNSTEKGDLSSESTVSRIRTEHFPLTLESARPSHTSQYLCASRHMNNEKLFFGSGTQLSVL.

The CDR3 region is CSASEWAGDTQYF. For the CDR3, the DNA is TGCAGTGCTAGCGAGTGGGCAGGGGATACGCAGTATTTT. The rearrangement joins TRBV20-1 to TRBJ2-3, with D tentatively TRBD1 (5 bases). CDR3 length: 13 amino acids. The germline V gene has CDR1 DFQATT and CDR2 SNEGSKA (reference sequence). V dropped 3 bases and J dropped 6 bases, with 13 bases sitting between them.